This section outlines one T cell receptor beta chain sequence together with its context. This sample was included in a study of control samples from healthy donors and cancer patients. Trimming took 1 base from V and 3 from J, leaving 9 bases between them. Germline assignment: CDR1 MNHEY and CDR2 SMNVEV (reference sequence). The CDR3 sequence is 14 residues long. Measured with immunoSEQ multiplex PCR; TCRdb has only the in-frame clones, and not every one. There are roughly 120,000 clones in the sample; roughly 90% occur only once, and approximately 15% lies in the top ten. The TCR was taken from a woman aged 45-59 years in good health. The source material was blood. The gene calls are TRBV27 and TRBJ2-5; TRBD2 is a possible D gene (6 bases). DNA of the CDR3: TGTGCCAGCAGTTTATGGGGGGTTGAAGAGACCCAGTACTTC. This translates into CASSLWGVEETQYF.